Presented here are 25 T cell receptor beta chains from one specimen sequenced in a study of blood T cell repertoires in COVID-19. Some clones are missing from TCRdb's copy, which holds only in-frame ones; the method was immunoSEQ multiplex PCR. The sample has around 69,000 clones, around 83% seen once. The material sequenced was peripheral blood. All receptors derive from a man between 50 and 59 years old with active COVID-19.

This clone was observed a single time. This chain connects TRBV5-1 to TRBJ2-1; 7 bases align to TRBD1. The CDR3 extends over 14 amino acids. Germline CDR1 reads SGHRS; CDR2 reads YFSETQ. J lost 6 bases, V lost 3 bases, and 6 bases had no gene match. The DNA of the CDR3 is TGCGCCAGCAGCTCGCGGACAGGCCTCAATGAGCAGTTCTTC. As protein: CASSSRTGLNEQFF.

The CDR3 here is CASSEQGSSNQPQHF. The CDR3 coding sequence is TGTGCCAGCTCAGAACAGGGATCAAGCAATCAGCCCCAGCATTTT. The chain combines TRBV18 with TRBJ1-5; TRBD1 is a possible D gene (6 bases). Looked up from germline, CDR1 is KGHSH and CDR2 is LQKENI. Trimming shortened V by 5 bases and J by 1 base, and 12 bases separated the two germline ends. The CDR3 runs to 15 residues.

This clone showed up just once. The rearrangement uses TRBV29-1 and TRBJ2-1; 8 positions match TRBD2. The V and J ends lost 3 bases and 6 bases, in that order; junction bases with no gene match: 7. This CDR3 comprises 14 residues. Germline loops: CDR1 SQVTM, CDR2 ANQGSEA. Here the CDR3 reads CSVDPSGSTNEQFF. The DNA of the CDR3 is TGCAGCGTTGATCCCAGCGGGAGTACCAATGAGCAGTTCTTC.

V and J are TRBV5-1 and TRBJ2-2; 12 nucleotides match TRBD2. Losses at the gene ends were 4 bases for V and 4 bases for J; bases not matched to a gene: 11. The CDR3 length is 18 residues. Germline CDR1 is SGHRS and CDR2 is YFSETQ. The CDR3 loop reads CASSLTAPSGGATGELFF. CDR3 bases: TGCGCCAGCAGCCTCACCGCCCCTAGCGGGGGGGCCACCGGGGAGCTGTTTTTT.

The chain combines TRBV5-4 with TRBJ2-2; a weak D match, TRBD1 (5 bases). In germline, CDR1 is SGHNT, CDR2 YYREEE (reference sequence). Trimming pared 2 bases from V and 6 bases from J, leaving 26 bases between. CDR3 length equals 19 residues. CDR3 sequence: CASSLIYYSESGYAGELFF. The DNA of the CDR3 is TGTGCCAGCAGCTTAATCTACTATAGTGAATCAGGGTATGCCGGGGAGCTGTTTTTT.

The V gene is TRBV7-8, the J gene TRBJ2-7, with unresolved D. This CDR3 has 14 residues. V lost 0 bases and J lost 4, with 10 bases in between. The V gene's germline CDR1 is SGHVS and CDR2 FQNEAQ. CDR3 DNA: TGTGCCAGCAGCTTAGCCCTCGACGGGTACGAGCAGTACGTC. Protein sequence: CASSLALDGYEQYV.

The chain employs TRBV11-3 and TRBJ1-6; D unclear. Germline CDR1 is SGHNT and CDR2 is YENEEA. The germline V and J ends were trimmed by 4 bases and 0 bases, with 7 bases remaining between them. CDR3 length: 15 amino acids. The CDR3 is CASSSSRSYNSPLHF. For the CDR3, the DNA is TGTGCCAGCAGCTCGAGCCGCTCCTATAATTCACCCCTCCACTTT. Supplemented by reference TRBV11-3 and TRBJ1-6, the full variable domain reads EAGVVQSPRYKIIEKKQPVAFWCNPISGHNTLYWYLQNLGQGPELLIRYENEEAVDDSQLPKDRFSAERLKGVDSTLKIQPAELGDSAVYLCASSSSRSYNSPLHFGNGTRLTVT.

V and J are TRBV5-1 and TRBJ2-5, with TRBD1 matching 7 bases. This CDR3 has 16 residues. Germline V CDR1 and CDR2: SGHRS, YFSETQ. V lost 0 bases, J lost 0 bases, and 5 bases stayed unmatched. The CDR3 nucleotides read TGCGCCAGCAGCTTGGAGGGACAGTCGTACCAAGAGACCCAGTACTTC. Protein product: CASSLEGQSYQETQYF.

The rearrangement uses TRBV12-5 and TRBJ2-1, with D unclear. Per the germline V gene, CDR1 is LGHNT and CDR2 is FRNRAP. Trimming removed 2 bases at V and 7 bases at J, with 6 bases between. CDR3 length: 12 residues. CDR3 DNA sequence: TGTGCTAGTGGTTTGCTCCGGAATGAGCAGTTCTTC. It translates to CASGLLRNEQFF.

The V and J genes are TRBV18 and TRBJ2-6; D may be TRBD2 (6 bases). The CDR3 loop spans 16 amino acids. Per the germline V gene, CDR1 is KGHSH and CDR2 is LQKENI. V was trimmed by 1 base and J by 0 bases, leaving 7 bases between them. CDR3 in DNA: TGTGCCAGCTCACCACGGGACTTCTCTGGGGCCAACGTCCTGACTTTC. Translation gives CASSPRDFSGANVLTF. Full variable domain (rest looked up from reference TRBV18 and TRBJ2-6): NAGVMQNPRHLVRRRGQEARLRCSPMKGHSHVYWYRQLPEEGLKFMVYLQKENIIDESGMPKERFSAEFPKEGPSILRIQQVVRGDSAAYFCASSPRDFSGANVLTFGAGSRLTVL.

V is TRBV7-9 and J is TRBJ2-5, with D perhaps TRBD1 (6 bases). This CDR3 region has 16 residues. Germline V gene lookup returns CDR1 SEHNR and CDR2 FQNEAQ (reference sequence). V lost 3 bases and J lost 4, with 18 bases in between. The CDR3 nucleotides are TGTGCCAGCAGCTTTGAACCGACAGGTATTGGAGAGACCCAGTACTTC. The encoded protein is CASSFEPTGIGETQYF.

The chain has TRBV10-3 and TRBJ2-1, with 7 positions matching TRBD2. CDR1 ENHRY and CDR2 SYGVKD come from the germline V gene. This CDR3 spans 14 amino acids. The ends lost 7 bases at V and 7 bases at J; junction bases unmatched: 10. The CDR3 spells CAINEGTLANEQFF. The CDR3 DNA reads as TGTGCCATCAATGAAGGTACACTAGCGAATGAGCAGTTCTTC.

A few counts support this clone. The CDR3 DNA is TGTGCCAGCTCACCGTATCAGGGGAGCGAGACATCACCCCTCCACTTT. Translating it yields CASSPYQGSETSPLHF. The chain joins TRBV18 to TRBJ1-6; a weak D match, TRBD1 (6 bases). Germline CDR1 is KGHSH and CDR2 is LQKENI. Trimming took off 3 bases at V and 10 bases at J, with 19 bases between the two ends. This CDR3 has 16 residues.

This chain links TRBV19 with TRBJ1-1, with 8 bases lining up with TRBD1. Germline V gene lookup returns CDR1 LNHDA and CDR2 SQIVND (reference sequence). The V segment lost 4 bases and the J segment 3 bases; nucleotides outside the gene matches: 4. CDR3 length: 14 amino acids. CDR3 sequence reads: CASSRTGRDTEAFF. The CDR3, as DNA: TGTGCCAGTAGTAGGACAGGGAGGGACACTGAAGCTTTCTTT.

The chain joins TRBV23-1 to TRBJ2-5, with TRBD1 matching over 12 bases. TRBV23-1 is an open reading frame, and its role is uncertain. The CDR3 sequence is 14 residues long. V lost 10 bases, J lost 4 bases, and 7 bases stayed unmatched. Written as DNA, the CDR3 is TGCGCCATCCACGGGACAGGGGGCCTAGAGACCCAGTACTTC. It yields the protein CAIHGTGGLETQYF.

The V call is TRBV6-5, the J call TRBJ2-4, with D perhaps TRBD1 (7 bases). The CDR3 loop spans 14 amino acids. V was pared by 6 bases and J by 6 bases, with 15 bases between. The germline V gene encodes CDR1 MNHEY and CDR2 SVGAGI. In DNA, the CDR3 is TGTGCCAGCAGGGCGGGACAGCGTCGAAACATTCAGTACTTC. Its protein product is CASRAGQRRNIQYF.

The chain couples TRBV6-2 or TRBV6-3 to TRBJ2-7; 8 bases align to TRBD1. The V gene end was trimmed by 0 bases and the J gene end by 2 bases; junction bases not matched to a gene: 6. The CDR3 contains 16 residues. Germline V gives CDR1 MNHEY, CDR2 SVGEGT. The DNA of the CDR3 is TGTGCCAGCAGTTACTCGGCGGCAGGGGGCGCCTACGAGCAGTACTTC. Protein product: CASSYSAAGGAYEQYF.

The chain has TRBV7-2 and TRBJ2-5; TRBD2 matches at 8 bases. The CDR3 runs to 14 residues. Germline CDR1 and CDR2: SGHTA and FQGNSA. V lost 5 bases, J lost 1 base, and 3 bases stayed unmatched. The CDR3 region is CASSQGLAQETQYF. The CDR3 nucleotides read TGTGCCAGCAGCCAAGGACTAGCCCAAGAGACCCAGTACTTC.

This chain's CDR3 is CSASGGPGDNSPLHF. As DNA, the CDR3 is TGCAGTGCTAGTGGAGGCCCGGGGGATAATTCACCCCTCCACTTT. The chain recombines TRBV20-1 with TRBJ1-6; weak D call: TRBD1 (5 bases). Trimming shortened V by 3 bases and J by 5 bases, and 14 bases separated the two germline ends. This CDR3 has 15 amino acids. CDR1 is DFQATT, CDR2 SNEGSKA, per germline (reference sequence).

This clone was recorded once. The rearrangement joins TRBV5-4 to TRBJ1-6; 7 nucleotides match TRBD1. The V and J ends lost 0 bases and 7 bases, in that order; junction bases with no gene match: 7. Germline V CDR1 and CDR2: SGHNT, YYREEE (reference sequence). The CDR3 consists of 16 residues. This chain's CDR3 is CASSLAQGRGNSPLHF. The CDR3 DNA reads as TGTGCCAGCAGCTTGGCACAGGGGAGAGGAAATTCACCCCTCCACTTT.

This clone has just a few counts. The CDR3 reads CASSLGSGAGYTF. Written as DNA, the CDR3 is TGTGCCAGCAGCTTAGGCTCAGGGGCCGGCTACACCTTC. The V and J genes are TRBV7-9 and TRBJ1-2, with D possibly being TRBD1 (6 bases). Trimming removed 1 base at V and 8 bases at J, with 11 bases between. CDR1 is SEHNR and CDR2 is FQNEAQ in the germline V gene (reference sequence). The CDR3 sequence is 13 residues long.

V gene TRBV11-3 combines with J gene TRBJ2-3; D is unclear. The germline V gene encodes CDR1 SGHNT and CDR2 YENEEA. This CDR3 is 14 amino acids long. The V and J ends lost 0 bases and 3 bases respectively, with 7 bases between them. CDR3 sequence: CASSLDPVTDTQYF. The CDR3 DNA reads as TGTGCCAGCAGCTTAGATCCAGTAACAGATACGCAGTATTTT.

V and J are TRBV6-1 and TRBJ1-3; D not certain. CDR1 and CDR2 from the germline V gene are MNHNS and SASEGT. V was shortened by 3 bases and J by 0 bases, with 6 bases between the two germline ends. This CDR3 spans 14 amino acids. The CDR3, as DNA: TGTGCCAGCAGTGAGTGGCTCTCTGGAAACACCATATATTTT. This translates into CASSEWLSGNTIYF.

The chain combines TRBV24-1 with TRBJ1-5; D is possibly TRBD1 (5 bases). Per germline, CDR1 KGHDR and CDR2 SFDVKD. The CDR3 runs to 13 residues. V was clipped by 2 bases and J by 7 bases, with 8 bases between them. CDR3 sequence: CATSDYGGQPQHF. The CDR3 DNA sequence: TGTGCCACCAGTGATTACGGGGGGCAGCCCCAGCATTTT.

V is TRBV2 and J is TRBJ2-7; D perhaps matches TRBD2 (6 bases). Germline V lookup: CDR1 SNHLY, CDR2 FYNNEI. Trimming shortened V by 4 bases and J by 3 bases, and 19 bases separated the two germline ends. The CDR3 extends over 16 amino acids. The CDR3 spells CASSGLSGTVNYEQYV. The CDR3, as DNA: TGTGCCAGCAGTGGCCTTTCCGGGACTGTAAACTACGAGCAGTACGTC.